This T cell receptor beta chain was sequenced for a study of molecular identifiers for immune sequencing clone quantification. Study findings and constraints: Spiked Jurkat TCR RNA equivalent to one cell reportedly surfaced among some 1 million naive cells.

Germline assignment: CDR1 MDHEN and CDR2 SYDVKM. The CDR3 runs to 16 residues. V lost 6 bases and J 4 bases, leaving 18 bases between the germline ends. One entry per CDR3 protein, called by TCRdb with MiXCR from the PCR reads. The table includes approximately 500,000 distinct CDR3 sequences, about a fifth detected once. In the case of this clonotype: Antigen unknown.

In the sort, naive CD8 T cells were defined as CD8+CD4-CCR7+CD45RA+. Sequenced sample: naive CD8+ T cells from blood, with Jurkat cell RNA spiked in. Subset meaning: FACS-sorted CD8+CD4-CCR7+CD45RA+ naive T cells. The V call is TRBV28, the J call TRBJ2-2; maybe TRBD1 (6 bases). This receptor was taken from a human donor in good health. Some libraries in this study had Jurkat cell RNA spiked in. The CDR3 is CASRSAIRGGTGELFF. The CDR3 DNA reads TGTGCCAGCAGGTCCGCCATCAGAGGGGGCACCGGGGAGCTGTTTTTT.